The next 24 T cell receptor beta chains were all read from a single sample in a study of T cells in Graves' hyperthyroidism and ophthalmopathy. Researchers amplified the TCR beta CDR3 regions from RNA transcripts. First-round RT-PCR targeting the TCR CDR3 was performed with the HTBI primer set. A single record per CDR3 protein comes from TCRdb applying MiXCR to the multiplex PCR reads. The sample records almost 600,000 distinct CDR3 sequences, 11% to 15% being singletons. Sequencing was performed on blood. All receptors derive from a woman aged 30 to 39 with Graves' hyperthyroidism that later progressed to Graves' ophthalmopathy.

In its sample, this clonotype was seen many times. The DNA of the CDR3 is TGTGCCTGGAGTTCGGTATCCGGGAGGGGGGAGACCCAGTACTTC. It translates to CAWSSVSGRGETQYF. The V gene is TRBV30, the J gene TRBJ2-5; 8 bases line up with TRBD2. The junction had 10 bases not matched to a gene; V was cut back by 2 bases and J by 5 bases. The V gene's germline CDR1 is GTSNPN and CDR2 SVGIG (reference sequence). The CDR3 sequence is 15 residues long.

In regard to this clonotype: The junction differs from germline at one of its ends, possibly a read error. This sequence joins TRBV6-2 or TRBV6-3 and TRBJ2-7; 13 nucleotides line up with TRBD2. There are 16 residues in the CDR3. From germline, CDR1 is MNHEY and CDR2 SVGEGT. The CDR3 nucleotides are TGTGTCAGCAGTGGACTAGCGGGAGCAAGCTCCTACGAGCAGTACTTC. It codes for CVSSGLAGASSYEQYF.

J is TRBJ2-1 and V is TRBV19, with 8 bases lining up with TRBD1. Germline V gene sequence: CDR1 LNHDA, CDR2 SQIVND (reference sequence). CDR3 size: 15 residues. The junction had 9 bases not matched to a gene; V was cut back by 2 bases and J by 9 bases. The CDR3 DNA is TGTGCCAGTAGTATAAGTGGACAGGGTCGCAGTGAGCAGTTCTTC. Its protein product is CASSISGQGRSEQFF.

There are a few counts of this clonotype. This rearrangement joins TRBV19 to TRBJ2-7; TRBD2 agrees at 7 bases. V trimming: 3 bases; J trimming: 7 bases; junction bases outside the gene matches: 9. This CDR3 has 14 residues. Germline lookup yields CDR1 LNHDA and CDR2 SQIVND (reference sequence). In DNA form, the CDR3 reads TGTGCCAGTAGTATGGGGGGGAGTACGGAAGAGCAGTACTTC. The encoded protein is CASSMGGSTEEQYF. Drawing the rest from reference TRBV19 and TRBJ2-7, the complete variable domain is DGGITQSPKYLFRKEGQNVTLSCEQNLNHDAMYWYRQDPGQGLRLIYYSQIVNDFQKGDIAEGYSVSREKKESFPLTVTSAQKNPTAFYLCASSMGGSTEEQYFGPGTRLTVT.

This clonotype came up many times. An end of the junction does not agree with germline; a read error may underlie this. The chain uses TRBV12-3 or TRBV12-4 and TRBJ1-1; D gene ambiguous. This CDR3 comprises 14 residues. In DNA form, the CDR3 reads TGTGCCAGCAGTTTAATAGGTGGAAACACTAAAGCTTTCTTT. Translation gives CASSLIGGNTKAFF.

The genes are TRBV27 and TRBJ2-7, with D perhaps being TRBD1 or TRBD2 (5 bases each). V shed 6 bases and J shed 0 bases, with 12 bases lying between them. Per the germline V gene, CDR1 is MNHEY and CDR2 is SMNVEV (reference sequence). The CDR3 has 14 residues. In DNA form, the CDR3 reads TGTGCCAGCAGACTGGGACCGATCTCCTACGAGCAGTACTTC. It yields the protein CASRLGPISYEQYF.

The chain has TRBV7-2 and TRBJ2-1; possible D gene TRBD2, 7 bases. Germline assignment: CDR1 SGHTA and CDR2 FQGNSA. The CDR3 spans 13 residues. The V and J ends lost 6 bases and 6 bases respectively, with 12 bases between them. The CDR3 nucleotides read TGTGCCAGCAGATCGGGGGGCTGCAATGAGCAGTTCTTC. It is translated as CASRSGGCNEQFF.

This clonotype showed up many times. The chain combines TRBV28 with TRBJ1-2; 8 bases are shared with TRBD1. J lost 8 bases, V lost 0 bases, and 5 bases had no gene match. The CDR3 has 14 residues. CDR1 MDHEN and CDR2 SYDVKM come from the germline V gene. CDR3 in DNA: TGTGCCAGCAGTTTATGGGACAGGGCGCGGGGCTACACCTTC. It specifies CASSLWDRARGYTF.

This clonotype was seen at least ten times. The V call is TRBV6-1, the J call TRBJ2-3, with D maybe TRBD1 (6 bases). The V end lost 5 bases, the J end lost 3 bases, and 15 bases lay between the germline ends. The germline V gene encodes CDR1 MNHNS and CDR2 SASEGT. The CDR3 runs to 15 residues. CDR3: CASSLTTDRTDTQYF. The CDR3 DNA reads TGTGCCAGCAGTCTCACAACGGACAGAACAGATACGCAGTATTTT.

The J gene is TRBJ2-1, the V gene TRBV19; D is possibly TRBD1 or TRBD2 (5 bases each). The V and J ends lost 6 bases and 7 bases respectively, with 10 bases between them. There are 12 residues in the CDR3. Germline CDR1 and CDR2: LNHDA and SQIVND (reference sequence). The CDR3 protein is CASRGRLNEQFF. CDR3 DNA sequence: TGTGCCAGTAGGGGACGGTTAAATGAGCAGTTCTTC.

This clonotype was counted at least ten times. The chain carries TRBV11-2 and TRBJ1-1; D not certain. Trimming removed 7 bases at V and 1 base at J, with 13 bases between. This CDR3 is 14 amino acids long. Germline V gene sequence: CDR1 SGHAT, CDR2 FQNNGV. The chain's CDR3 is CASTRRDANTEAFF. CDR3 in DNA: TGTGCCAGCACTCGGAGGGATGCGAACACTGAAGCTTTCTTT.

The V and J genes are TRBV20-1 and TRBJ2-7; TRBD2 is a possible D gene (5 bases). Germline lookup yields CDR1 DFQATT and CDR2 SNEGSKA (reference sequence). Trimming cost V 4 bases and J 2 bases, with 12 bases left between them. The CDR3 sequence is 13 residues long. The DNA of the CDR3 is TGCAGTGCTATTAAGGACGGGACCTACGAGCAGTACTTC. Translation: CSAIKDGTYEQYF.

The V and J genes are TRBV6-1 and TRBJ2-7, with 8 bases identical to TRBD1. The CDR3 has 16 residues. Germline V CDR1 and CDR2: MNHNS, SASEGT. V lost 5 bases, J lost 5 bases, and 14 bases stayed unmatched. The CDR3, as DNA: TGTGCCAGCAGTCCAGAGCCAAGGGACAGGTGGAACGAGCAGTACTTC. This codes for CASSPEPRDRWNEQYF.

This clonotype was seen at least ten times. The rearrangement uses TRBV30 and TRBJ2-1; D might be TRBD2 (7 bases). The CDR3 totals 13 residues. With 0 bases removed from V and 14 bases from J, the gap between germline ends came to 17 bases. The germline CDR1 and CDR2 sequences are GTSNPN and SVGIG (reference sequence). The CDR3 spells CAWSVVEGGRKFF. In DNA, the CDR3 is TGTGCCTGGAGTGTTGTCGAGGGGGGGCGGAAGTTCTTC.

This clonotype was observed at least ten times. The rearrangement uses TRBV18 and TRBJ2-7; 10 bases align to TRBD2. V was clipped by 0 bases and J by 2 bases; unmatched bases: 13. The V gene's germline CDR1 is KGHSH and CDR2 LQKENI. The CDR3 contains 19 residues. CDR3 DNA: TGTGCCAGCTCACCACCCGGGCTAGCGGGAGCCTACCTTACCTACGAGCAGTACTTC. It specifies CASSPPGLAGAYLTYEQYF.

This clonotype showed up just a few times. V is TRBV5-5 and J is TRBJ2-7; 12 bases are shared with TRBD2. V dropped 4 bases and J dropped 3; count of bases not matched to a gene: 8. CDR1 and CDR2 (germline): SGHKS, YYEKEE (reference sequence). This CDR3 spans 16 amino acids. The DNA of the CDR3 is TGTGCCAGCAGCCCCCAACTAGCGGGAGGCATCTACGAGCAGTACTTC. As protein: CASSPQLAGGIYEQYF.

This clonotype was recorded at least ten times. The chain recombines TRBV29-1 with TRBJ1-4; maybe TRBD1 (6 bases). V lost 4 bases, J lost 8 bases, and 14 bases lay in between. Germline values: CDR1 SQVTM, CDR2 ANQGSEA. The CDR3 spans 13 residues. As DNA, the CDR3 is TGCAGCGTTGGGGGTCAGGGGCACGAAAAACTGTTTTTT. Translated, it gives CSVGGQGHEKLFF.

Ten or more counts support this clonotype. The chain combines TRBV6-1 with TRBJ1-2; 9 bases map to TRBD1. Germline V gene sequence: CDR1 MNHNS, CDR2 SASEGT. This CDR3 has 15 amino acids. The junction had 9 bases not matched to a gene; V was cut back by 2 bases and J by 8 bases. CDR3 DNA sequence: TGTGCCAGCAGTGAATTGACAGGGGGAAGTGGCGGCTACACCTTC. Protein: CASSELTGGSGGYTF.

This clonotype appeared many times. This rearrangement joins TRBV29-1 to TRBJ2-3, with 7 positions matching TRBD1. Germline CDR1 SQVTM, CDR2 ANQGSEA. J gave up 1 base and V 4 bases, and 5 bases lay outside the gene matches. The CDR3 runs to 14 residues. As DNA, the CDR3 is TGCAGCGTTGTATTCCAGGGGGGCACAGATACGCAGTATTTT. Its protein is CSVVFQGGTDTQYF.

This clonotype was counted at least ten times. The chain combines TRBV3-1 with TRBJ2-1; D is unresolved. There are 15 residues in the CDR3. Trimming cost V 2 bases and J 0 bases, with 8 bases left between them. Germline V gene lookup returns CDR1 LGHDT and CDR2 YNNKEL (reference sequence). The CDR3 DNA is TGTGCCAGCAGCCAAAGAGGTAGCTCCTACAATGAGCAGTTCTTC. Translated: CASSQRGSSYNEQFF.

This chain joins TRBV5-1 and TRBJ1-6; tentative D call: TRBD1 (5 bases). V was clipped by 6 bases and J by 5 bases, with 15 bases between them. Germline V CDR1 and CDR2: SGHRS, YFSETQ. The CDR3 has 15 amino acids. CDR3 protein: CASKTGAENNSPLHF. In DNA form, the CDR3 reads TGCGCCAGCAAGACTGGGGCGGAAAATAATTCACCCCTCCACTTT.

This clonotype was observed many times. J is TRBJ1-4 and V is TRBV5-1; D unclear. CDR3 length: 16 amino acids. The germline V and J ends were trimmed by 0 bases and 0 bases, with 9 bases remaining between them. Per germline, CDR1 SGHRS and CDR2 YFSETQ. The CDR3 sequence is CASSLGGFTTNEKLFF. CDR3 bases: TGCGCCAGCAGCTTGGGAGGGTTCACAACTAATGAAAAACTGTTTTTT.

Only one count was recorded for this clonotype. The chain couples TRBV27 to TRBJ2-7, with a tentative D call TRBD2 (5 bases). The CDR3 is made up of 16 amino acids. The germline V gene encodes CDR1 MNHEY and CDR2 SMNVEV (reference sequence). The V and J ends lost 4 bases and 2 bases respectively, with 18 bases between them. Here the CDR3 reads CASSSTGLAIPYEQYF. CDR3 bases: TGTGCCAGCAGTTCCACCGGACTCGCCATACCCTACGAGCAGTACTTC.

This clonotype was observed many times. This chain joins TRBV9 and TRBJ1-6; 9 nucleotides agree with TRBD1. The germline V gene encodes CDR1 SGDLS and CDR2 YYNGEE. The CDR3 spans 15 residues. V shed 4 bases and J 14 bases; nucleotides not matched to a gene: 13. The CDR3 spells CASSPPGQGRETLHF. The CDR3 region has the DNA TGTGCCAGCAGCCCGCCGGGACAGGGAAGGGAAACCCTCCACTTT.